This record looks at one TCR beta chain sequence and its context. Its antigen is undetermined. Between the trimmed V and J ends, which lost 5 bases and 5 bases, there was a span of 12 bases. The CDR3 is 13 residues long. Germline V gene lookup returns CDR1 MNHNS and CDR2 SASEGT. These data originate in a study of pediatric ulcerative colitis. Whole-study context: Six or seven patients showed pancolitis and two showed left-sided colitis. Notes on the study in general: Clonal expansions reduced rectal repertoire diversity in acute severe colitis. No controls had the two rectal clonotypes shared by ulcerative colitis patients.

Ulcerative colitis patients received no immunosuppressive medication before the diagnostic colonoscopy. The repertoire was sequenced with immunoSEQ multiplex PCR; TCRdb's copy has only in-frame clones and lacks some. Of 35,000 to 45,000 clones in the sample, roughly 85% were seen once. The chain recombines TRBV6-1 with TRBJ1-2; D perhaps matches TRBD1 (5 bases). The TCR originated in a girl aged 10 to 17 with moderate ulcerative colitis. Sequences were obtained from blood. CDR3 sequence: CASSSSGGYGYTF. The CDR3 coding sequence is TGTGCCAGCAGTTCCTCGGGGGGGTATGGCTACACCTTC.